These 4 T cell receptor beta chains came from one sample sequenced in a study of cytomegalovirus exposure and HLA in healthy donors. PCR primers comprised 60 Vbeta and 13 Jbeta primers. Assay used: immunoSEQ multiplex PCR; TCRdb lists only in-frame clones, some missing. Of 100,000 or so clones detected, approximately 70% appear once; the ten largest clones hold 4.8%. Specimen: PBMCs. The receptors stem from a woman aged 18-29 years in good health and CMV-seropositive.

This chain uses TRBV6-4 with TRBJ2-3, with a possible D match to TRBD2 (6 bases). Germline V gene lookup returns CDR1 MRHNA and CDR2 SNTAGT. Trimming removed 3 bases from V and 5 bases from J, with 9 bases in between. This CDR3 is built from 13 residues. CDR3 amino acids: CASSEGGIDTQYF. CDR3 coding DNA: TGTGCCAGCAGTGAAGGCGGGATAGATACGCAGTATTTT.

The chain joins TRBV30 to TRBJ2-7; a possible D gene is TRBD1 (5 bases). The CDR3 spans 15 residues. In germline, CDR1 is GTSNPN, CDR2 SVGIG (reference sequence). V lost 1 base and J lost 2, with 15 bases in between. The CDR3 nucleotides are TGTGCCTGGAGTGACGGTCAGGACAAGACCTACGAGCAGTACTTC. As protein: CAWSDGQDKTYEQYF. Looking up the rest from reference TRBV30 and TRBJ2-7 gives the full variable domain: SQTIHQWPATLVQPVGSPLSLECTVEGTSNPNLYWYRQAAGRGLQLLFYSVGIGQISSEVPQNLSASRPQDRQFILSSKKLLLSDSGFYLCAWSDGQDKTYEQYFGPGTRLTVT.

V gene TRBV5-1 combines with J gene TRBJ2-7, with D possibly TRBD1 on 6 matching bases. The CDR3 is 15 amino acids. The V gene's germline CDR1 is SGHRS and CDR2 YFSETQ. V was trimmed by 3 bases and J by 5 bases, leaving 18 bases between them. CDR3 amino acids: CASSWTGTTLNEQYF. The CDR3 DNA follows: TGCGCCAGCAGCTGGACCGGGACAACCCTCAACGAGCAGTACTTC.

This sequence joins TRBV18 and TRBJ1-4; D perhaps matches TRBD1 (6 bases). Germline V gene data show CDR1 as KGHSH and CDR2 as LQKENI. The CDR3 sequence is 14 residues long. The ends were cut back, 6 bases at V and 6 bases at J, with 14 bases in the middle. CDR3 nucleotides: TGTGCCAGCTCCCAACGATCAGGGGATGAAAAACTGTTTTTT. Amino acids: CASSQRSGDEKLFF.